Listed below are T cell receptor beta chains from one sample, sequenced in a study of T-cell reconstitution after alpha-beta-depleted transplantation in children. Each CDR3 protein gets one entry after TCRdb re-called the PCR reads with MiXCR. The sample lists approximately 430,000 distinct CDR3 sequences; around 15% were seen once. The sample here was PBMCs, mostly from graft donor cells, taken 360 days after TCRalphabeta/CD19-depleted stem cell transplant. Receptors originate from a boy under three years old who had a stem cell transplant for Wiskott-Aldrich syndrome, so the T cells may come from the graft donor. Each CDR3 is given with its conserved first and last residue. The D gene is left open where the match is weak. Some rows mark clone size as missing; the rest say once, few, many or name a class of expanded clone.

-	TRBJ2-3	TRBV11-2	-	CASSFGRDRTSGSDTQYF	TGTGCCAGCAGCTTCGGGCGAGACAGGACCTCCGGCTCAGATACGCAGTATTTT
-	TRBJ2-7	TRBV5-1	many	CASSFTLGNEQYF	TGCGCCAGCAGCTTTACCCTTGGGAACGAGCAGTACTTC
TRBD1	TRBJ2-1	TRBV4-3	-	CASSFRDRGRGEQFF	TGCGCCAGCAGCTTCCGGGACAGGGGGCGAGGGGAGCAGTTCTTC
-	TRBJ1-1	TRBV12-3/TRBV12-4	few	CASSLMAGLNTEAFF	TGTGCCAGCAGTTTAATGGCAGGCCTGAACACTGAAGCTTTCTTT
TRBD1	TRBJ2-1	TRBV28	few	CASSLAGQAHPEFF	TGTGCCAGCAGTTTAGCGGGACAGGCGCATCCCGAGTTCTTC
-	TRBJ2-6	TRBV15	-	CATSSSQGGSGANVLTF	TGTGCCACCAGCAGCTCACAGGGTGGCTCTGGGGCCAACGTCCTGACTTTC
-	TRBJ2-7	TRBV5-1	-	CASSWGPTTYEQYF	TGCGCCAGCAGCTGGGGACCGACTACCTACGAGCAGTACTTC
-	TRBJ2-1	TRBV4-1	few	CASREGPTYSYNEQFF	TGCGCCAGCAGAGAGGGACCGACCTACTCCTACAATGAGCAGTTCTTC
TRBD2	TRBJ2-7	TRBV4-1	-	CASSQATAGGRSYEQYF	TGCGCCAGCAGCCAAGCCACGGCGGGGGGCCGCTCCTACGAGCAGTACTTC
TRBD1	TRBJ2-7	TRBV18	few	CASTPAQGGYEQYF	TGTGCCAGCACACCGGCACAGGGGGGTTACGAGCAGTACTTC
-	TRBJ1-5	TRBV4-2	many	CASSQAVINQPQHF	TGTGCCAGCAGCCAAGCGGTCATCAATCAGCCCCAGCATTTT
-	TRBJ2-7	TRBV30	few	CAWGRPGPDPYEQYF	TGTGCCTGGGGAAGACCGGGACCAGACCCCTACGAGCAGTACTTC
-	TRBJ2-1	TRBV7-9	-	CASSSGESSYNEQFF	TGTGCCAGCAGCTCCGGGGAGAGCTCCTACAATGAGCAGTTCTTC
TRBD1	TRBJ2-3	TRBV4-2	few	CASSRGTGKTDTQYF	TGTGCCAGCAGCCGCGGGACAGGGAAAACAGATACGCAGTATTTT
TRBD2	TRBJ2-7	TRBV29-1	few	CSGRTSGDEQYF	TGCAGCGGACGGACTAGCGGCGACGAGCAGTACTTC
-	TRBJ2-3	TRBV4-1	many	CASSQVGSTDTQYF	TGCGCCAGCAGCCAAGTGGGGAGCACAGATACGCAGTATTTT
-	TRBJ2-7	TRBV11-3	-	CASSLAARSEQYF	TGTGCCAGCAGCTTAGCCGCTAGAAGCGAGCAGTACTTC
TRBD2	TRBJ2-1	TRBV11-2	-	CASSPTSGGARGSYNEQFF	TGTGCCAGCAGCCCGACTAGCGGGGGGGCCAGGGGCTCCTACAATGAGCAGTTCTTC
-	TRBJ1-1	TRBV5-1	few	CASSPMAGRTEAFF	TGCGCCAGCAGCCCTATGGCAGGGAGAACTGAAGCTTTCTTT
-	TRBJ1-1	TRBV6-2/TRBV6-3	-	CASRYQGGHTEAFF	TGTGCCAGCAGATATCAGGGAGGCCACACTGAAGCTTTCTTT
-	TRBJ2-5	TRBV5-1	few	CASSFAQRQETQYF	TGCGCCAGCAGCTTTGCCCAGCGCCAAGAGACCCAGTACTTC
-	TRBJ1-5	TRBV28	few	CASSTRGGSNQPQHF	TGTGCCAGCAGTACCCGAGGCGGGAGCAATCAGCCCCAGCATTTT
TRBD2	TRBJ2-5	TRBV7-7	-	CASSPRLAGELETQYF	TGTGCCAGCAGCCCCAGACTAGCGGGAGAACTGGAGACCCAGTACTTC
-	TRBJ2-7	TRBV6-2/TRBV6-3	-	CASSYGGPHGEQYF	TGTGCCAGCAGTTACGGCGGACCTCACGGCGAGCAGTACTTC
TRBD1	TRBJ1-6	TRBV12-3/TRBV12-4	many	CASRRDRDNSPLHF	TGTGCCAGCAGAAGGGACAGGGATAATTCACCCCTCCACTTT
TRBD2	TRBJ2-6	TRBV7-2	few	CASSLAGGTGANVLTF	TGTGCCAGCAGCTTAGCGGGAGGGACTGGGGCCAACGTCCTGACTTTC
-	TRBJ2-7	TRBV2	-	CASSEADRRGHYEQYF	TGTGCCAGCAGTGAAGCGGACCGACGAGGACACTACGAGCAGTACTTC
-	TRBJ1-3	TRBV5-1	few	CASSYSKVPGNTIYF	TGCGCCAGCAGCTACTCAAAGGTACCTGGAAACACCATATATTTT
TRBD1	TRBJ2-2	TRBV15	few	CATSRVRTGNTGELFF	TGTGCCACCAGCAGAGTACGGACAGGGAACACCGGGGAGCTGTTTTTT
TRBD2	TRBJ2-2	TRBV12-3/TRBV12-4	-	CASTKTSGGGTGELFF	TGTGCCAGCACCAAGACTAGCGGGGGCGGAACCGGGGAGCTGTTTTTT
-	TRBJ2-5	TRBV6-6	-	CASSYGSSSKETQYF	TGTGCCAGCAGTTACGGGTCTAGCAGTAAAGAGACCCAGTACTTC
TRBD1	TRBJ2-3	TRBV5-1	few	CASSPDYVRTGVTTDTQYF	TGCGCCAGCAGCCCGGACTACGTTCGGACAGGGGTCACCACAGATACGCAGTATTTT
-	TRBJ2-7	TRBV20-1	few	CSATHAYEQYF	TGCAGTGCTACACACGCCTACGAGCAGTACTTC
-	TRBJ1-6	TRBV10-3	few	CAISTGSGVDSPLHF	TGTGCCATCAGTACAGGGTCAGGCGTGGATTCACCCCTCCACTTT
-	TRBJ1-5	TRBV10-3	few	CAISESGQPQHF	TGTGCCATCAGTGAGTCTGGTCAGCCCCAGCATTTT
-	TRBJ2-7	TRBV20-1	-	CSASDRLNPYEQYF	TGCAGTGCTAGTGACAGGTTAAACCCCTACGAGCAGTACTTC
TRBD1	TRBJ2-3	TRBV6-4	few	CASSPGTGSTDTQYF	TGTGCCAGCAGCCCCGGGACAGGGAGCACAGATACGCAGTATTTT
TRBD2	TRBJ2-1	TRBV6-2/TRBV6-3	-	CASGLASYNEQFF	TGTGCCAGCGGACTAGCTAGTTACAATGAGCAGTTCTTC
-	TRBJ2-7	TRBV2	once	CASSGEATYEQYF	TGTGCCAGCAGTGGGGAGGCCACCTACGAGCAGTACTTC
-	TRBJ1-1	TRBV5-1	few	CASSGGPCTEAFF	TGCGCCAGCAGCGGGGGTCCCTGCACTGAAGCTTTCTTT
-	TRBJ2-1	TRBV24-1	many	CATRGLHNEQFF	TGTGCCACCAGGGGGCTTCACAATGAGCAGTTCTTC
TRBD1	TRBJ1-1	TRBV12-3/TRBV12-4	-	CASSFGDRANTEAFF	TGTGCCAGCAGTTTTGGAGACAGGGCGAACACTGAAGCTTTCTTT
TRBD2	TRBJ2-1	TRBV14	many	CASSPSGGYNEQFF	TGTGCCAGCAGCCCTAGCGGGGGGTACAATGAGCAGTTCTTC
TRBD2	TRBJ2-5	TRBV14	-	CASSQGISGRSQETQYF	TGTGCCAGCAGCCAAGGAATTAGCGGGAGGTCACAAGAGACCCAGTACTTC
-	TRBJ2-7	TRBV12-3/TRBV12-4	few	CASSFYVGWAGEQYF	TGTGCCAGCAGTTTTTACGTTGGATGGGCAGGCGAGCAGTACTTC